This T cell receptor (beta chain) came from a study of sequential checkpoint blockade in melanoma. Sequencing used immunoSEQ multiplex PCR; TCRdb keeps in-frame clones, though not all of them. The data contain 15,000 to 20,000 clones, 45% to 65% of them singletons. Treatment given: randomized to nivolumab then ipilimumab (arm A) or the reverse (arm B). Sorted cells were live CD3+CD8+, lacking CD19 and CD56, from PBMCs. This clone was counted between two and nine times. The CDR3 sequence is 15 residues long. Trimming removed 3 bases from V and 3 bases from J, with 11 bases in between. The germline V gene encodes CDR1 SNHLY and CDR2 FYNNEI.

This chain links TRBV2 with TRBJ2-2; perhaps TRBD1 as D (5 bases). Sequencing was performed on CD8+ T cells sorted from blood (inferred from file names), taken from a patient given nivolumab and ipilimumab in sequence. This receptor was obtained from a human donor with melanoma. The CDR3 is CASSDARVDTGELFF. The CDR3 DNA sequence: TGTGCCAGCAGTGATGCCAGGGTGGACACCGGGGAGCTGTTTTTT.